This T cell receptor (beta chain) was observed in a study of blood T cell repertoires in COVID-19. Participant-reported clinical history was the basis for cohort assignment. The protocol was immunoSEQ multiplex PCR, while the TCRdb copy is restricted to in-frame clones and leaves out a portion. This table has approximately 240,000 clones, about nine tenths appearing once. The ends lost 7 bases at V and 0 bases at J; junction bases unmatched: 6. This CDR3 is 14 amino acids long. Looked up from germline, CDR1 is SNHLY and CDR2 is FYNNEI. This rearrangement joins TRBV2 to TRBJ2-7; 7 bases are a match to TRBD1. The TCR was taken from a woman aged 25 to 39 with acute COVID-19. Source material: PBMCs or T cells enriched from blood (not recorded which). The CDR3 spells CASKGADPSYEQYF. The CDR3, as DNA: TGTGCCAGCAAGGGGGCGGATCCCTCCTACGAGCAGTACTTC.